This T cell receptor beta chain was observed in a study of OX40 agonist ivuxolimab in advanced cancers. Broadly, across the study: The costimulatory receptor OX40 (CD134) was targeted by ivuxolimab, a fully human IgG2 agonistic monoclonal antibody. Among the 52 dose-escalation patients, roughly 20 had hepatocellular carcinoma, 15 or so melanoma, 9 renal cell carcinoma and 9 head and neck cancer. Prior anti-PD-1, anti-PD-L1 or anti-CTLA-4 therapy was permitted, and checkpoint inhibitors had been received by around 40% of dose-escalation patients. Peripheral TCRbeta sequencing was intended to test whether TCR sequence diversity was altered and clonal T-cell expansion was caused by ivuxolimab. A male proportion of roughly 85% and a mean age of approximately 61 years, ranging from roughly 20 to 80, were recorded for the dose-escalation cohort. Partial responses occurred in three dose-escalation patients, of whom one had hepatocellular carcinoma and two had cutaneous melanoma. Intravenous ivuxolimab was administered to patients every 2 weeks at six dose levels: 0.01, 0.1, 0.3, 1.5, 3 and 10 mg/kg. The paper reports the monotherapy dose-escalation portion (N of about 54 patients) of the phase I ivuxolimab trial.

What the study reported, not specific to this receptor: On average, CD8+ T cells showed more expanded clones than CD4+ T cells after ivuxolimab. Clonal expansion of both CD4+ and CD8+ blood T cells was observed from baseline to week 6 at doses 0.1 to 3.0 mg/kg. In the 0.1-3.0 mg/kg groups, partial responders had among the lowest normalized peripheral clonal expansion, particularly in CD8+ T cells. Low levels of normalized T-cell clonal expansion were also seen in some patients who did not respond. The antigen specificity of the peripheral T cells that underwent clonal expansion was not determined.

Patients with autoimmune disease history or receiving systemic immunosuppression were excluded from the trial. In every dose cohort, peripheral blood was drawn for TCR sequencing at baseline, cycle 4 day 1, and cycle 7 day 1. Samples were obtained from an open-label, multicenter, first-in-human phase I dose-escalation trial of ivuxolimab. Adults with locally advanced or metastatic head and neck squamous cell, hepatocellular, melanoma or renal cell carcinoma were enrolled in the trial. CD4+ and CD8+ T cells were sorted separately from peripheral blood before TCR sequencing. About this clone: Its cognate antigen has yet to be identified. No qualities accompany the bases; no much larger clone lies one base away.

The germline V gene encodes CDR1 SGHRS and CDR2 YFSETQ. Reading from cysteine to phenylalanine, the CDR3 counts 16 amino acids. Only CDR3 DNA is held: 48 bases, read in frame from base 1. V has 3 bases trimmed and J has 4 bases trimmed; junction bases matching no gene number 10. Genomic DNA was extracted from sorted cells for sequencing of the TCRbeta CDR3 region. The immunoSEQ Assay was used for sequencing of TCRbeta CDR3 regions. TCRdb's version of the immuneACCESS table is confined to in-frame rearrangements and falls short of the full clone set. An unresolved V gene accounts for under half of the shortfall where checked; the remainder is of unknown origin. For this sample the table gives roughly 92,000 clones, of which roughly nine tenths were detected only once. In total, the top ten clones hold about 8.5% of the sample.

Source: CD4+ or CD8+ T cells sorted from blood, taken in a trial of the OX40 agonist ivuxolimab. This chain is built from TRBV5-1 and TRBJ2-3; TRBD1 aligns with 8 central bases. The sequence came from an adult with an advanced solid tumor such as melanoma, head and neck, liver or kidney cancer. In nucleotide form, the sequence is TGCGCCAGCAGCTACGGGAACAGGGGACAGGCAGATACGCAGTATTTT. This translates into CASSYGNRGQADTQYF. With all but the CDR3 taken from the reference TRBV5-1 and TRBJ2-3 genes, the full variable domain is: KAGVTQTPRYLIKTRGQQVTLSCSPISGHRSVSWYQQTPGQGLQFLFEYFSETQRNKGNFPGRFSGRQFSNSRSEMNVSTLELGDSALYLCASSYGNRGQADTQYFGPGTRLTVL.